The TCR beta chain under discussion was sequenced for a study of blood T cell repertoires in COVID-19. Here immunoSEQ multiplex PCR was the method, and the copy in TCRdb shows in-frame clones only, minus some. This sample carries about 170,000 clones, roughly 84% of them seen once, and the ten largest clones take about 1.2%. CDR3 length: 13 amino acids. V was trimmed by 0 bases and J by 5 bases, leaving 7 bases between them. The germline CDR1 and CDR2 sequences are LNHDA and SQIVND (reference sequence). This receptor was obtained from a man between 60 and 75 years old who had recovered from COVID-19. This chain connects TRBV19 to TRBJ1-1, with D perhaps TRBD1 (5 bases). The sequencing input was peripheral blood. The CDR3 loop reads CASSIEGGTEAFF. Written as DNA, the CDR3 is TGTGCCAGTAGTATAGAGGGGGGAACTGAAGCTTTCTTT.